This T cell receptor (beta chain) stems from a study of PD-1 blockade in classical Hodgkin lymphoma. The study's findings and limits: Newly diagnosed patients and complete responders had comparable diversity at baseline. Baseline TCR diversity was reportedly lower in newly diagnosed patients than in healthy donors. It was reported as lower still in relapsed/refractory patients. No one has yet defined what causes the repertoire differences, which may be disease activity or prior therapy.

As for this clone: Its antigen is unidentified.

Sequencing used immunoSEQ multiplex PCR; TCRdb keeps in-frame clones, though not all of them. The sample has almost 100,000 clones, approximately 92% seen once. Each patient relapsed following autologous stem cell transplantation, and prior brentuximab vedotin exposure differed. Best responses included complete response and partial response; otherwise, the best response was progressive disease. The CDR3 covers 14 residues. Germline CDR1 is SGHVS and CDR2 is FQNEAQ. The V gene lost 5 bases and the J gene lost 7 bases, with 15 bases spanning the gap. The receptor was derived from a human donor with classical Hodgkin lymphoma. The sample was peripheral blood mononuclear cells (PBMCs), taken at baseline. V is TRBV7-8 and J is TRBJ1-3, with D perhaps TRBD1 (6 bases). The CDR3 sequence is CASSPTGNRNTIYF. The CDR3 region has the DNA TGTGCCAGCAGCCCCACAGGGAATAGGAACACCATATATTTT. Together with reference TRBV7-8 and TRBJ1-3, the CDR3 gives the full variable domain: GAGVSQSPRYKVAKRGQDVALRCDPISGHVSLFWYQQALGQGPEFLTYFQNEAQLDKSGLPSDRFFAERPEGSVSTLKIQRTQQEDSAVYLCASSPTGNRNTIYFGEGSWLTVV.